Below are 13 T cell receptor beta chains sequenced from a single sample in a study of T cell clonotyping in hematopoietic cell transplantation. Data came from immunoSEQ multiplex PCR; TCRdb stores just in-frame clones and leaves some out. The table records around 37,000 clones, 95% of them present only once. Specimen: peripheral blood mononuclear cells. These receptors all come from a man aged 30 to 39 in good health. Some clones in this sample may be carry-over from other donors' samples.

The chain combines TRBV6-1 with TRBJ1-1, with no clear D. Germline lookup yields CDR1 MNHNS and CDR2 SASEGT. This CDR3 comprises 13 residues. V was trimmed by 0 bases and J by 4 bases, leaving 6 bases between them. CDR3 loop: CASSEASGTEAFF. CDR3 in DNA: TGTGCCAGCAGTGAAGCGTCAGGCACTGAAGCTTTCTTT.

V gene TRBV6-4 combines with J gene TRBJ2-3; no firm D call. The CDR3 length is 14 residues. V was pared by 3 bases and J by 2 bases, with 9 bases between. Per the germline V gene, CDR1 is MRHNA and CDR2 is SNTAGT. CDR3 in DNA: TGTGCCAGCAGTGAGAAGGGCACCACAGATACGCAGTATTTT. This codes for CASSEKGTTDTQYF.

J is TRBJ2-7 and V is TRBV5-1; 8 bases are a match to TRBD1. The CDR3 runs 16 residues. The J segment lost 3 bases and the V segment lost 4 bases, leaving 12 bases of the junction unmatched. Per germline, CDR1 SGHRS and CDR2 YFSETQ. The CDR3 DNA reads as TGCGCCAGCAGCCCTGTACAGGGGGACCAACACTACGAGCAGTACTTC. As protein: CASSPVQGDQHYEQYF.

The chain employs TRBV6-6 and TRBJ1-1; no clear D gene. CDR1 and CDR2 from the germline V gene are MNHNY and SVGAGI (reference sequence). The V and J ends lost 0 bases and 3 bases respectively, with 5 bases between them. The CDR3 consists of 13 residues. CDR3 bases: TGTGCCAGCAGTTACTCCCGGGACACTGAAGCTTTCTTT. As protein: CASSYSRDTEAFF.

V is TRBV5-4 and J is TRBJ1-4; 8 nucleotides match TRBD1. The V segment lost 2 bases and the J segment 12 bases; nucleotides outside the gene matches: 6. The CDR3 length is 13 residues. The V gene's germline CDR1 is SGHNT and CDR2 YYREEE (reference sequence). For the CDR3, the DNA is TGTGCCAGCAGCTTTACAGGGGGTGAGGAACTGTTTTTT. This sequence encodes CASSFTGGEELFF.

CDR3 loop: CASSYPGQGVHEQYF. CDR3 DNA sequence: TGTGCCAGCAGTTACCCGGGACAGGGGGTCCACGAGCAGTACTTC. The rearrangement joins TRBV6-5 to TRBJ2-7; 11 bases fit TRBD1. CDR3 length: 15 amino acids. Germline CDR1 and CDR2: MNHEY and SVGAGI. Unmatched junction bases numbered 5, after V lost 2 bases and J lost 5 bases.

This clone appeared once. The chain uses TRBV4-1 and TRBJ2-6; D is unclear. V was clipped by 6 bases and J by 2 bases, with 8 bases between them. The CDR3 is 14 amino acids. Looked up from germline, CDR1 is MGHRA and CDR2 is YSYEKL. The CDR3 DNA reads as TGCGCCAGCAGACCCTACACTGGGGCCAACGTCCTGACTTTC. Translating gives CASRPYTGANVLTF.

The rearrangement uses TRBV11-2 and TRBJ1-3, with D unresolved. The CDR3 is 12 residues long. V lost 3 bases, J lost 4 bases, and 4 bases lay in between. Germline V gene lookup returns CDR1 SGHAT and CDR2 FQNNGV. The CDR3 loop is CASSFAGNTIYF. CDR3 nucleotide sequence: TGTGCCAGCAGCTTCGCGGGAAACACCATATATTTT.

The chain joins TRBV9 to TRBJ2-1, with D possibly called TRBD1 or TRBD2 (6 bases each). There are 16 residues in the CDR3. Germline assignment: CDR1 SGDLS and CDR2 YYNGEE. The V end lost 0 bases, the J end lost 2 bases, and 12 bases lay between the germline ends. The CDR3 sequence is CASSVVPGAPYNEQFF. The CDR3 bases are TGTGCCAGCAGCGTAGTTCCGGGGGCTCCCTACAATGAGCAGTTCTTC.

This chain links TRBV6-4 with TRBJ1-4, with D possibly being TRBD1 (6 bases). V was clipped by 9 bases and J by 5 bases, with 19 bases between them. Looked up from germline, CDR1 is MRHNA and CDR2 is SNTAGT. The CDR3 consists of 15 residues. Here the CDR3 DNA reads TGTGCCAGTGCGGCAGAGGGGGGGGCGAATGAAAAACTGTTTTTT. It codes for CASAAEGGANEKLFF.

The chain recombines TRBV9 with TRBJ2-2, with 10 bases that match TRBD2. The ends lost 4 bases at V and 7 bases at J; junction bases unmatched: 13. This CDR3 has 17 amino acids. CDR1 is SGDLS and CDR2 is YYNGEE in the germline V gene. DNA of the CDR3: TGTGCCAGCAGCCCCCAAGGGCTAGCGGGAGCCAGCGGGGAGCTGTTTTTT. Residues: CASSPQGLAGASGELFF. Using reference TRBV9 and TRBJ2-2 for the parts outside the CDR3, the full variable domain is DSGVTQTPKHLITATGQRVTLRCSPRSGDLSVYWYQQSLDQGLQFLIQYYNGEERAKGNILERFSAQQFPDLHSELNLSSLELGDSALYFCASSPQGLAGASGELFFGEGSRLTVL.

The gene calls are TRBV5-1 and TRBJ2-2; 7 bases are shared with TRBD2. With V trimmed by 0 bases and J by 7 bases, 3 bases remained unmatched. The germline V gene has CDR1 SGHRS and CDR2 YFSETQ. The CDR3 contains 14 residues. This CDR3 reads CASSLDSGNGELFF. As DNA, the CDR3 is TGCGCCAGCAGCTTGGACAGCGGGAACGGGGAGCTGTTTTTT.

The V gene is TRBV5-6, the J gene TRBJ2-5; TRBD1 aligns across 7 bases. Per germline, CDR1 SGHDT and CDR2 YYEEEE. Trimming at V came to 4 bases and at J to 3 bases, leaving 3 bases not matched to a gene. There are 13 residues in the CDR3. The CDR3: CASSTGTEETQYF. CDR3 bases: TGTGCCAGCAGCACGGGGACAGAAGAGACCCAGTACTTC. Full variable domain (rest looked up from reference TRBV5-6 and TRBJ2-5): DAGVTQSPTHLIKTRGQQVTLRCSPKSGHDTVSWYQQALGQGPQFIFQYYEEEERQRGNFPDRFSGHQFPNYSSELNVNALLLGDSALYLCASSTGTEETQYFGPGTRLLVL.